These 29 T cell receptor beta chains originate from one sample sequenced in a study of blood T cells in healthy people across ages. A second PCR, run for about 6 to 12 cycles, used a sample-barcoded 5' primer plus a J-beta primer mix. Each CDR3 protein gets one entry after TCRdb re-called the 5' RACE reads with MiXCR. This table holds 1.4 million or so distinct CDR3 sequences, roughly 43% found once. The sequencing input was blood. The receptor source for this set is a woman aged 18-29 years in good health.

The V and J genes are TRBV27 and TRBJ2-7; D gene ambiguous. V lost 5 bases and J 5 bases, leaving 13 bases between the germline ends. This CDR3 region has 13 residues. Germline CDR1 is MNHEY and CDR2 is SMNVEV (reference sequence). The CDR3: CASSEVSEHEQYF. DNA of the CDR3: TGTGCCAGCAGTGAAGTATCGGAACACGAGCAGTACTTC.

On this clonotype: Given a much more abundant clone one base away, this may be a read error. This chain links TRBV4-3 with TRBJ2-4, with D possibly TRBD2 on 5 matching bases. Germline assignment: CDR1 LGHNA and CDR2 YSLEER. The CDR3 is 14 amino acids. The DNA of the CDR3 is TGCGCCAGCAGCCAGGACCTAGCCAAAAACGTTCAGTACTTC. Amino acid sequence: CASSQDLAKNVQYF.

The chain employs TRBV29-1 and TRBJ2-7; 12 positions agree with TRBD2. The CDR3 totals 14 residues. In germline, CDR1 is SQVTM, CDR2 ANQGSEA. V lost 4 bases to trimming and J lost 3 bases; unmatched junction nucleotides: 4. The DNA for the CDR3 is TGCAGCGTTGCGACTAGCGGGAGAGGCTACGAGCAGTACTTC. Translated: CSVATSGRGYEQYF.

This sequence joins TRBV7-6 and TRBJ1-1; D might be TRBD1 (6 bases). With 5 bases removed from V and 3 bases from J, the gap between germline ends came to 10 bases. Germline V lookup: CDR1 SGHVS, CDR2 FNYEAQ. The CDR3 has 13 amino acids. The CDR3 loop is CASSNQGYTEAFF. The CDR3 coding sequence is TGTGCCAGCAGCAATCAGGGGTACACTGAAGCTTTCTTT.

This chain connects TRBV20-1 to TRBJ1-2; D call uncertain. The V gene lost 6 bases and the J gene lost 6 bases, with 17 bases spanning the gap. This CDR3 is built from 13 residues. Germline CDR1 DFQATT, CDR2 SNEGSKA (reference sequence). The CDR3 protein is CSAYSGVSNGYTF. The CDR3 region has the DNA TGCAGTGCCTACTCCGGGGTATCGAATGGCTACACCTTC.

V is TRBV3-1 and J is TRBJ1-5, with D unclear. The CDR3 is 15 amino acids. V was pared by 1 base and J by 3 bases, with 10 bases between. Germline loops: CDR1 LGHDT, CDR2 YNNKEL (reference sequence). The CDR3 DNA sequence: TGTGCCAGCAGCCAAGCGCCAAATCCCAATCAGCCCCAGCATTTT. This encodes CASSQAPNPNQPQHF.

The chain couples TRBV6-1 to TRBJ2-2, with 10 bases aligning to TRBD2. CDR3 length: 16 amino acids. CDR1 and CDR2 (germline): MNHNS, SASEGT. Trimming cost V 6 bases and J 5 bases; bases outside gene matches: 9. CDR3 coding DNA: TGTGCCAGCAGACCTAGGAGCGGGGGGGCGACCGGGGAGCTGTTTTTT. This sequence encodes CASRPRSGGATGELFF.

The CDR3 is CATKNRASLNEQFF. In nucleotides, the CDR3 is TGTGCCACGAAGAACCGAGCTTCCTTGAATGAGCAGTTCTTC. The rearrangement uses TRBV3-1 and TRBJ2-1, with D hard to call. Trimming removed 10 bases from V and 7 bases from J, with 20 bases in between. The CDR3 loop spans 14 amino acids. The germline V gene has CDR1 LGHDT and CDR2 YNNKEL (reference sequence).

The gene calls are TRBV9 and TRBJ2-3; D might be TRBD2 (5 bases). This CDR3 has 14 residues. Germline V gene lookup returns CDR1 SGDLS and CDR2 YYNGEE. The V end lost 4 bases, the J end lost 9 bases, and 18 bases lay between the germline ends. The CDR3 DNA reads TGTGCCAGCAGCCCCCGAGAAAGCGGAGGAACGCAGTATTTT. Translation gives CASSPRESGGTQYF. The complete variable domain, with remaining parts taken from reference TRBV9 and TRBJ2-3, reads DSGVTQTPKHLITATGQRVTLRCSPRSGDLSVYWYQQSLDQGLQFLIQYYNGEERAKGNILERFSAQQFPDLHSELNLSSLELGDSALYFCASSPRESGGTQYFGPGTRLTVL.

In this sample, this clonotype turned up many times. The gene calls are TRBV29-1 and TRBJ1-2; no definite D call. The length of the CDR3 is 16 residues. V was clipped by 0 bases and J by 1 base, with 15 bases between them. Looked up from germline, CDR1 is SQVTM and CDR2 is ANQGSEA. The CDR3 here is CSVEDRLHTVNYGYTF. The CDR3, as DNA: TGCAGCGTTGAAGACCGGCTGCATACCGTTAACTATGGCTACACCTTC.

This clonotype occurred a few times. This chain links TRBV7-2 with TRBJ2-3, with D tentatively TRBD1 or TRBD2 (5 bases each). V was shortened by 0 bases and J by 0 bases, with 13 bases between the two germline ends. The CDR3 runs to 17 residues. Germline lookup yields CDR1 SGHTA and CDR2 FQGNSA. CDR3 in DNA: TGTGCCAGCAGCTTAGCGTATGGGGACGGAAGCACAGATACGCAGTATTTT. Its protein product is CASSLAYGDGSTDTQYF. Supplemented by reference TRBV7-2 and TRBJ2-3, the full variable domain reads GAGVSQSPSNKVTEKGKDVELRCDPISGHTALYWYRQSLGQGLEFLIYFQGNSAPDKSGLPSDRFSAERTGGSVSTLTIQRTQQEDSAVYLCASSLAYGDGSTDTQYFGPGTRLTVL.

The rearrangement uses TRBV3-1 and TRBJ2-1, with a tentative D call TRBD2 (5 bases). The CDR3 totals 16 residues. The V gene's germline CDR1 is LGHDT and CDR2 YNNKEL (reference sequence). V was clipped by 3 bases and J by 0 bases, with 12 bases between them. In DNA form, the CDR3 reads TGTGCCAGCAGCCAGTATCCGGGAAGCTCCTACAATGAGCAGTTCTTC. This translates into CASSQYPGSSYNEQFF.

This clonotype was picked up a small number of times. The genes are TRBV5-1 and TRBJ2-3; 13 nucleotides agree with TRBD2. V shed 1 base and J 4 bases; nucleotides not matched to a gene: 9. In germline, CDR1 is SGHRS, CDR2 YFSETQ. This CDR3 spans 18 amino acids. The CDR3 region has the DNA TGCGCCAGCAGCTTGAGCGGCCTACTAGCGGGAGGGCCAGATACGCAGTATTTT. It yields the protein CASSLSGLLAGGPDTQYF.

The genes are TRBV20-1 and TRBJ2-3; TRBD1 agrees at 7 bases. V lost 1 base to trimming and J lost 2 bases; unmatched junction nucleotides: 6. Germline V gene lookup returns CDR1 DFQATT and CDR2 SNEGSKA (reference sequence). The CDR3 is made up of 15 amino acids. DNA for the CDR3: TGCAGTGCTAGAGTCGGCCAGGGGGACACAGATACGCAGTATTTT. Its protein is CSARVGQGDTDTQYF.

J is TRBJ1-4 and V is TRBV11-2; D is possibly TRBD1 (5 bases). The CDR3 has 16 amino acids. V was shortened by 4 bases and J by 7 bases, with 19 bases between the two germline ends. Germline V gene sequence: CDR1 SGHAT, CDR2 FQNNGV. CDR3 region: CASSSNRGPWTEKLFF. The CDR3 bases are TGTGCCAGCAGCTCGAATAGGGGTCCTTGGACTGAAAAACTGTTTTTT.

Here the CDR3 reads CASSLGRGGTAHRDTQYF. The CDR3 nucleotides are TGTGCCAGCAGCTTAGGTCGCGGGGGGACCGCACACAGAGATACGCAGTATTTT. V and J are TRBV7-2 and TRBJ2-3; 8 bases fit TRBD2. Germline CDR1 is SGHTA and CDR2 is FQGNSA. The V segment lost 1 base and the J segment 5 bases; nucleotides outside the gene matches: 14. The CDR3 contains 18 residues.

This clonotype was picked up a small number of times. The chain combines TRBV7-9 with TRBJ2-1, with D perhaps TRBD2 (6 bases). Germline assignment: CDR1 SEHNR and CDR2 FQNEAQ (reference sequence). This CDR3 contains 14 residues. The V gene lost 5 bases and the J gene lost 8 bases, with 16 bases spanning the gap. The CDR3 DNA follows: TGTGCCAGCAGCAACATTTGGGGGGACTATGAGCAGTTCTTC. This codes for CASSNIWGDYEQFF.

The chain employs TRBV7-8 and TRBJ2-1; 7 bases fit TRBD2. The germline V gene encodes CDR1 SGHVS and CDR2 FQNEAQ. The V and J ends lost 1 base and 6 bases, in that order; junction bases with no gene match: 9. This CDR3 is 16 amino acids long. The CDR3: CASSLVWGGRGNEQFF. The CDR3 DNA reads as TGTGCCAGCAGCTTAGTTTGGGGGGGAAGAGGCAATGAGCAGTTCTTC.

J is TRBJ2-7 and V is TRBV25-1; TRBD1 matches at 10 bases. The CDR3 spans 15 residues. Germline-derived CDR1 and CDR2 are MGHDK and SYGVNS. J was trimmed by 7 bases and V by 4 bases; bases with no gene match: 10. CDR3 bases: TGTGCCAGCAGTGGAATCGGGACAGGGGTCCGGGAGCAGTACTTC. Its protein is CASSGIGTGVREQYF.

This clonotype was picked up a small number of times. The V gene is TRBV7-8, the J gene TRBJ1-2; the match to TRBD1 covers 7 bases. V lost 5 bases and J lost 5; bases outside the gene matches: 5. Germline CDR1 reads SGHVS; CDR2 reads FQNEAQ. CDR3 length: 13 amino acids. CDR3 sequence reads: CASSPETGYGYTF. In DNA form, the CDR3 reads TGTGCCAGCAGCCCCGAGACAGGGTATGGCTACACCTTC.

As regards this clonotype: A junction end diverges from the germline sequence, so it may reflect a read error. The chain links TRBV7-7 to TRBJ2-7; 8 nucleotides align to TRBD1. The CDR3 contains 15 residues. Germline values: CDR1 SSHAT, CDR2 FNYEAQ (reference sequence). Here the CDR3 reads CASSPTGVGGNEQYF. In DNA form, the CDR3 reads TGTGCTAGCAGCCCGACAGGGGTAGGAGGCAATGAGCAGTACTTC.

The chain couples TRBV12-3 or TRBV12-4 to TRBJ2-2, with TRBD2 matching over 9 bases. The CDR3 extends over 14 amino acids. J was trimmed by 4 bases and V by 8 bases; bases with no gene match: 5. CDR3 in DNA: TGTGCCAGCGCCTTAGCGGGAGTCACCGGGGAGCTGTTTTTT. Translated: CASALAGVTGELFF.

The CDR3 DNA reads as TGTGCCACCAGCATCCCCCGAGCGGGAGGGAGGTATGAGCAGTTCTTC. Encoded protein: CATSIPRAGGRYEQFF. The chain is built from TRBV15 and TRBJ2-1; TRBD2 matches 10 bases. V gave up 4 bases and J gave up 8 bases; unmatched junction bases: 11. Germline V CDR1 and CDR2: LNHNV, YYDKDF (reference sequence). The CDR3 contains 16 residues.

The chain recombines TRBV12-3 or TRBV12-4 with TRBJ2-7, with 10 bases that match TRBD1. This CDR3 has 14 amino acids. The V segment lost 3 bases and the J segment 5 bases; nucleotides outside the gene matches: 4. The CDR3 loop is CASSLGQGFHEQYF. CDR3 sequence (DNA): TGTGCCAGCAGTTTGGGACAGGGGTTCCACGAGCAGTACTTC.

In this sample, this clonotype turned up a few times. The CDR3 reads CASTGGGRSSDEGAFF. The CDR3 DNA is TGTGCCAGCACCGGGGGGGGGCGTTCCTCGGACGAAGGAGCTTTCTTT. The gene calls are TRBV7-9 and TRBJ1-1; the D gene is possibly TRBD1 (6 bases). The CDR3 runs to 16 residues. V gave up 7 bases and J gave up 10 bases, with 28 bases separating them. From germline, CDR1 is SEHNR and CDR2 FQNEAQ (reference sequence). The complete variable domain, with remaining parts taken from reference TRBV7-9 and TRBJ1-1, reads DTGVSQNPRHKITKRGQNVTFRCDPISEHNRLYWYRQTLGQGPEFLTYFQNEAQLEKSRLLSDRFSAERPKGSFSTLEIQRTEQGDSAMYLCASTGGGRSSDEGAFFGQGTRLTVV.

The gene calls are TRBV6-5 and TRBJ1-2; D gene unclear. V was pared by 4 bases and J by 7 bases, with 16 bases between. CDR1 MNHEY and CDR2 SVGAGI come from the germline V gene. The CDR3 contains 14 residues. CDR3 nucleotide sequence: TGTGCCAGCAGTTGGTCGAGGGAAACCGGTGGCTACACCTTC. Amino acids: CASSWSRETGGYTF.

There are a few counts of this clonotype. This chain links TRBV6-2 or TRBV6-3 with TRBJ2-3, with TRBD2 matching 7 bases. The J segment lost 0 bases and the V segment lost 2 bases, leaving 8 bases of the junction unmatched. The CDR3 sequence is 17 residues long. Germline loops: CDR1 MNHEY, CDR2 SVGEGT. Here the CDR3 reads CASSYLLGGGSTDTQYF. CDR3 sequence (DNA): TGTGCCAGCAGTTACCTTCTTGGCGGGGGAAGCACAGATACGCAGTATTTT.

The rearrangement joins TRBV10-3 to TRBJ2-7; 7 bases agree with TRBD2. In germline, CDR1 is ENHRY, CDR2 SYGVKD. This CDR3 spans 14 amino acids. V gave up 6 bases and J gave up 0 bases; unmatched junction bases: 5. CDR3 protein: CAISKAGSSYEQYF. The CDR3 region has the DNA TGTGCCATCAGCAAAGCGGGAAGCTCCTACGAGCAGTACTTC.

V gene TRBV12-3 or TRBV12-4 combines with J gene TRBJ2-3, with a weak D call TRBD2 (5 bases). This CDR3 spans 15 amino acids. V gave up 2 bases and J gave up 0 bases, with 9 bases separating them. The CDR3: CASSLLAPSTDTQYF. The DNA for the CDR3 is TGTGCCAGCAGTTTATTAGCGCCTAGCACAGATACGCAGTATTTT.